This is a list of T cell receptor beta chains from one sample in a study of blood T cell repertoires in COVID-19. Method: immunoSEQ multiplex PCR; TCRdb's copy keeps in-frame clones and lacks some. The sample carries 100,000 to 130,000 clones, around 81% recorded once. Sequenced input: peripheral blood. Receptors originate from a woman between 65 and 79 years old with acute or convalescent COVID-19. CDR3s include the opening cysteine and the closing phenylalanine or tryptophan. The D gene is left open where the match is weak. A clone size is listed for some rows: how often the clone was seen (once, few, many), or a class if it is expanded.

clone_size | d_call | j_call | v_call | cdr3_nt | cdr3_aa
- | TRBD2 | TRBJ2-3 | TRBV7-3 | TGTGCCAGCAGCCGGACTAGCGGCCGCACAGATACGCAGTATTTT | CASSRTSGRTDTQYF
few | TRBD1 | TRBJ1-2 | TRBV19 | TGTGCCAGTAGCGAACAGGGGGCTAGGGGATTCTATGGCTACACCTTC | CASSEQGARGFYGYTF
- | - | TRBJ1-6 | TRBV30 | TGTGCCTGGAGTGACAGTTACCTGGTCTCCCTCCACTTT | CAWSDSYLVSLHF
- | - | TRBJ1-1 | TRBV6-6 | TGTGCCAGCAGACTTCAGGGGAACACTGAAGCTTTCTTT | CASRLQGNTEAFF
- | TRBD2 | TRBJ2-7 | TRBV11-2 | TGTGCCAGCAGCCAGACCGGGACTAGCTCCTACGAGCAGTACTTC | CASSQTGTSSYEQYF
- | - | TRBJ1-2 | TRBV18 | TGTGCCAGCTCACCAACGGACAACCGTTTTTATGGCTACACCTTC | CASSPTDNRFYGYTF
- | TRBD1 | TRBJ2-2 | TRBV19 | TGTGCCAGTACCCCGTATTTCCGGGACAGGGAGACCGGGGAGCTGTTTTTT | CASTPYFRDRETGELFF
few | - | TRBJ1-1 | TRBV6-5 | TGTGCCACGCGGGGGGCCTACACTGAAGCTTTCTTT | CATRGAYTEAFF
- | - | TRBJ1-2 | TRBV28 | TGTGCCAGCAGCCTCAACAGTGGTGGGGGCTACACCTTC | CASSLNSGGGYTF
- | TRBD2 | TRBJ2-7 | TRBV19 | TGTGCCAGTAGTCTTAGACTAGCGGATTCCTACGAGCAGTACTTC | CASSLRLADSYEQYF
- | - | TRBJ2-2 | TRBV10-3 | TGTGCCATCAGTGGCCCGACAAGGACCGGGGAGCTGTTTTTT | CAISGPTRTGELFF
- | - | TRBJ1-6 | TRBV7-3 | TGTGCCAGCAGCACAACGGGGAAAGGGTCACCCCTCCACTTT | CASSTTGKGSPLHF